These 21 T cell receptor beta chains originate from one sample sequenced in a study of blood T cell repertoires in COVID-19. Profiling relied on immunoSEQ multiplex PCR, and the TCRdb table lists in-frame clones only, not all of them. This sample yields about 120,000 clones, of which 80% to 90% are seen a single time; 25% to 30% belongs to the top ten. Sequencing used peripheral blood. Receptors were obtained from a man aged 70-80 years with active or convalescent COVID-19.

CDR3 protein: CASRTGVNTDTQYF. CDR3 bases: TGTGCCAGTAGGACAGGGGTTAACACAGATACGCAGTATTTT. The chain couples TRBV19 to TRBJ2-3, with 8 bases aligning to TRBD1. Losses at the gene ends were 6 bases for V and 2 bases for J; bases not matched to a gene: 4. Germline V gives CDR1 LNHDA, CDR2 SQIVND (reference sequence). This CDR3 comprises 14 residues.

The chain has TRBV28 and TRBJ2-7; 9 bases match TRBD1. With 3 bases clipped from V and 7 bases from J, the junction kept 7 bases outside the gene matches. CDR3 length equals 14 residues. Per germline, CDR1 MDHEN and CDR2 SYDVKM. The CDR3 here is CASSFGTGSGEQYF. The CDR3 nucleotides are TGTGCCAGCAGTTTCGGGACAGGGTCCGGGGAGCAGTACTTC.

This sequence joins TRBV19 and TRBJ1-3, with 7 nucleotides matching TRBD1. The CDR3 extends over 18 amino acids. Germline CDR1 reads LNHDA; CDR2 reads SQIVND (reference sequence). V was pared by 3 bases and J by 0 bases, with 11 bases of the junction left unmatched. The CDR3 DNA is TGTGCCAGTAGTATTGGGACAGCTAGACCCCGCTCTGGAAACACCATATATTTT. Its translation is CASSIGTARPRSGNTIYF.

The V and J genes are TRBV5-1 and TRBJ2-7; D gene ambiguous. Germline-derived CDR1 and CDR2 are SGHRS and YFSETQ. The CDR3 length is 11 residues. Trimming stripped 4 bases from V and 3 bases from J, with 5 bases between. This chain's CDR3 is CASSPNYEQYF. Here the CDR3 DNA reads TGCGCCAGCAGCCCAAACTACGAGCAGTACTTC.

This clone was observed a single time. The DNA for the CDR3 is TGTGCCAGCAGTGGAGCGGGCTTAGTAACCGGGGAGCTGTTTTTT. It yields the protein CASSGAGLVTGELFF. V gene TRBV28 combines with J gene TRBJ2-2, with D possibly TRBD2 on 6 matching bases. The CDR3 spans 15 residues. V was trimmed by 5 bases and J by 5 bases, leaving 15 bases between them. The germline V gene encodes CDR1 MDHEN and CDR2 SYDVKM. Using reference TRBV28 and TRBJ2-2 for the parts outside the CDR3, the full variable domain is DVKVTQSSRYLVKRTGEKVFLECVQDMDHENMFWYRQDPGLGLRLIYFSYDVKMKEKGDIPEGYSVSREKKERFSLILESASTNQTSMYLCASSGAGLVTGELFFGEGSRLTVL.

The CDR3 coding sequence is TGTGCCACCAGCAGGGGGGAGACAGGGGACTTCGAGCAGTACTTC. Its protein product is CATSRGETGDFEQYF. The rearrangement uses TRBV15 and TRBJ2-7; TRBD1 matches 8 bases. The CDR3 has 15 residues. Germline assignment: CDR1 LNHNV and CDR2 YYDKDF (reference sequence). Unmatched junction bases numbered 10, after V lost 3 bases and J lost 6 bases.

This sequence joins TRBV15 and TRBJ1-4; no definite D call. V gave up 2 bases and J gave up 6 bases, with 10 bases separating them. The CDR3 has 14 residues. Germline V gene data show CDR1 as LNHNV and CDR2 as YYDKDF (reference sequence). CDR3 region: CATSRSNSDEKLFF. The CDR3 DNA reads as TGTGCCACCAGCAGATCTAACAGTGATGAAAAACTGTTTTTT.

V gene TRBV6-6 combines with J gene TRBJ2-3, with D tentatively TRBD2 (6 bases). The CDR3 has 14 amino acids. Germline-derived CDR1 and CDR2 are MNHNY and SVGAGI (reference sequence). The V end lost 8 bases, the J end lost 5 bases, and 17 bases lay between the germline ends. The CDR3 DNA reads TGTGCCAGCGGGGAGGACTTCACCGAAGATACGCAGTATTTT. Translation gives CASGEDFTEDTQYF.

As to this clone: Other DNA sequences of this sample code for an identical CDR3. V gene TRBV6-5 combines with J gene TRBJ1-5, with D unclear. Trimming took off 0 bases at V and 2 bases at J, with 5 bases between the two ends. The CDR3 length is 14 residues. The germline gives CDR1 MNHEY, CDR2 SVGAGI. CDR3 sequence (DNA): TGTGCCAGCAGTTACTCCGGGGGCAATCAGCCCCAGCATTTT. It specifies CASSYSGGNQPQHF.

The chain combines TRBV5-1 with TRBJ1-1; TRBD1 aligns across 12 bases. Looked up from germline, CDR1 is SGHRS and CDR2 is YFSETQ. CDR3 length equals 16 residues. With V trimmed by 4 bases and J by 3 bases, 7 bases remained unmatched. The CDR3 is CASSPGQGASYTEAFF. CDR3 bases: TGCGCCAGCAGCCCGGGACAGGGGGCGTCCTACACTGAAGCTTTCTTT.

V is TRBV27 and J is TRBJ1-2; 7 bases are shared with TRBD1. V gave up 8 bases and J gave up 4 bases; unmatched junction bases: 1. CDR1 and CDR2 (germline): MNHEY, SMNVEV (reference sequence). The length of the CDR3 is 11 residues. In DNA form, the CDR3 reads TGTGCCAGCGCAGGGGGCTATGGCTACACCTTC. This codes for CASAGGYGYTF.

This clone was counted only a few times. The chain employs TRBV10-3 and TRBJ2-2, with 12 positions matching TRBD1. The trim removed 3 bases at V and 9 bases at J, leaving 2 bases unmatched. This CDR3 comprises 14 residues. Germline CDR1 ENHRY, CDR2 SYGVKD. CDR3 nucleotides: TGTGCCATCAGTGAAGGGACAGGGGGCTGGGAGCTGTTTTTT. This codes for CAISEGTGGWELFF.

V and J are TRBV9 and TRBJ2-5; 9 nucleotides align to TRBD1. Germline V gene sequence: CDR1 SGDLS, CDR2 YYNGEE. The CDR3 covers 15 residues. Germline trimming cut 3 bases from V and 5 bases from J; bases unmatched to any gene: 8. In DNA form, the CDR3 reads TGTGCCAGCAGCGCACGACAGGGGGTAGGTGAGACCCAGTACTTC. Protein product: CASSARQGVGETQYF.

This chain joins TRBV28 and TRBJ1-6; maybe TRBD1 (5 bases). CDR3 length: 17 amino acids. Germline V gene lookup returns CDR1 MDHEN and CDR2 SYDVKM. Trimming left V 6 bases short and J 2 bases short, with 17 bases between. The CDR3 bases are TGTGCCAGCAGGCCGGGGAGGGGAATCGCCTATAATTCACCCCTCCACTTT. This sequence encodes CASRPGRGIAYNSPLHF.

This clone was seen only a few times. The V call is TRBV10-3, the J call TRBJ1-1; D gene unclear. V was shortened by 4 bases and J by 2 bases, with 11 bases between the two germline ends. Germline lookup yields CDR1 ENHRY and CDR2 SYGVKD. This CDR3 is 14 amino acids long. CDR3 coding DNA: TGTGCCATCAGTGCGGAGAGTTATAACACTGAAGCTTTCTTT. Protein product: CAISAESYNTEAFF.

This clone was recorded only once. The rearrangement uses TRBV2 and TRBJ1-6; D remains unclear. Germline CDR1 and CDR2: SNHLY and FYNNEI. Trimming pared 0 bases from V and 10 bases from J, leaving 7 bases between. The CDR3 loop spans 13 amino acids. The CDR3 nucleotides read TGTGCCAGCAGTGAAGCTCCGTTCTCACCCCTCCACTTT. It translates to CASSEAPFSPLHF.

This chain joins TRBV19 and TRBJ1-5, with D possibly being TRBD1 (6 bases). Germline CDR1 and CDR2: LNHDA and SQIVND (reference sequence). This CDR3 contains 14 residues. The V end lost 1 base, the J end lost 7 bases, and 11 bases lay between the germline ends. In nucleotides, the CDR3 is TGTGCCAGTAGTATAGGACAGGCCGAGCAGCCCCAGCATTTT. This encodes CASSIGQAEQPQHF.

The count of this clone is one. The rearrangement links TRBV11-3 to TRBJ2-3; tentatively, D is TRBD2 (6 bases). CDR1 is SGHNT, CDR2 YENEEA, per germline. The CDR3 totals 15 residues. Trimming pared 1 base from V and 3 bases from J, leaving 11 bases between. CDR3 loop: CASSLAGSGTDTQYF. CDR3 DNA: TGTGCCAGCAGCTTAGCCGGGAGTGGGACAGATACGCAGTATTTT.

The sample holds one count of this clone. The chain joins TRBV11-1 to TRBJ2-3; 9 positions agree with TRBD1. This CDR3 has 12 amino acids. V lost 8 bases, J lost 3 bases, and 0 bases stayed unmatched. Germline V gene sequence: CDR1 SGHAT, CDR2 FQDESV (reference sequence). CDR3: CASGTGTDTQYF. The DNA for the CDR3 is TGTGCCAGCGGGACAGGGACAGATACGCAGTATTTT.

This rearrangement joins TRBV18 to TRBJ1-1, with 9 bases identical to TRBD1. After removal of 0 bases from V and 5 bases from J, the junction contained 10 bases not matched to a gene. The CDR3 contains 17 residues. CDR1 is KGHSH, CDR2 LQKENI, per germline. Here the CDR3 DNA reads TGTGCCAGCTCACCACCCGCGACAGGGGGTGGCTATACTGAAGCTTTCTTT. Amino acid sequence: CASSPPATGGGYTEAFF.

The chain joins TRBV19 to TRBJ2-7; 7 bases align to TRBD2. The CDR3 is made up of 14 amino acids. Germline V lookup: CDR1 LNHDA, CDR2 SQIVND (reference sequence). J lost 6 bases, V lost 6 bases, and 11 bases had no gene match. CDR3 residues: CASSPLAGVSEQYF. Written as DNA, the CDR3 is TGTGCCAGTAGCCCATTGGCGGGAGTGAGCGAGCAGTACTTC.